What follows is one T cell receptor beta chain and its context. The data were obtained in a study of control samples from healthy donors and cancer patients. CDR3 length: 16 amino acids. V was cut by 5 bases and J by 5 bases, with 20 bases left in between. The V gene's germline CDR1 is MGHDK and CDR2 SYGVNS. The assay was immunoSEQ multiplex PCR, and TCRdb's table has in-frame clones only and misses some. The sample lists about 84,000 clones; 90% to 95% were seen once. J is TRBJ2-3 and V is TRBV25-1, with D maybe TRBD1 (6 bases). What was sequenced was blood. This TCR came from a man aged 45-65 years in good health. CDR3 in amino acids: CASSNWAGRGVDTQYF. The CDR3 DNA sequence: TGTGCCAGCAGTAATTGGGCGGGCAGGGGTGTAGATACGCAGTATTTT.